This T cell receptor beta chain was sequenced in a study of T cells in Graves' hyperthyroidism and ophthalmopathy. Together with thyroid ultrasound, orbital computed tomography, serum thyroxine and TRAb, clinical symptoms were used for diagnoses. From approximately 9.3 ml of fresh peripheral blood, PBMCs were isolated. This clonotype was observed at least ten times. Its antigen is still unknown. Study-wide results and caveats: Most expanded thyroid clonotypes above 0.001 also appeared in blood. A model built on 13 V-J features separated ophthalmopathy from stable hyperthyroidism.

The germline gives CDR1 MNHEY, CDR2 SMNVEV (reference sequence). The CDR3 is 14 amino acids. Trimming removed 4 bases from V and 2 bases from J, with 11 bases in between. The investigators amplified TCR beta CDR3 regions from RNA transcripts. RT-PCR in the first round (using the HTBI primer set) targeted the TCR CDR3. One entry per CDR3 protein, called by TCRdb with MiXCR from the multiplex PCR reads. The repertoire holds hundreds of thousands of distinct CDR3 sequences, approximately 15% seen once, with 4.3% in the top ten. Sequencing was performed on blood. The sequence came from a middle-aged woman with Graves' ophthalmopathy. The chain is built from TRBV27 and TRBJ2-5; the D is unclear. Here the CDR3 DNA reads TGTGCCAGCAGTTCTCGAGATGGGCAAGAGACCCAGTACTTC. Translation: CASSSRDGQETQYF.